The clone carrying this T cell receptor beta chain was detected a few times. Its cognate antigen is unknown. The data belong to a study of blood T cells in healthy people across ages. It was with a sample-barcoded 5' primer and a J-beta primer mix that a second PCR of about 6 to 12 cycles was run. Every cDNA molecule carried a tag from a template-switch adaptor bearing 12 random nucleotides. TCRdb itself ran the 5' RACE reads through MiXCR, one entry per CDR3 protein. The repertoire holds around 1.5 million distinct CDR3 sequences, around 55% seen once, with 5% to 7% in the top ten. The CDR3 totals 13 residues. Trimming removed 2 bases from V and 5 bases from J; junction bases left unmatched: 5. Germline V gene data show CDR1 as SQVTM and CDR2 as ANQGSEA. Overall study results and limits: TCR beta diversity per million T cells fell roughly linearly with age.

The chain recombines TRBV29-1 with TRBJ2-7; 8 bases fit TRBD1. This sequence originates from a young man in good health. What was sequenced was blood. The CDR3 loop is CSVELGQGDEQYF. CDR3 DNA sequence: TGCAGCGTTGAACTCGGACAGGGCGACGAGCAGTACTTC.